A single T cell receptor beta chain is shown here with its context. Its antigen is still unknown. These data come from a study of beta chain features in type 1 diabetes. V was trimmed by 0 bases and J by 0 bases, leaving 4 bases between them. The CDR3 consists of 15 residues. Germline V lookup: CDR1 SGHNT, CDR2 YYREEE (reference sequence). Whole-study findings and limits: Shortening that was moderate but significant affected the TCRB CDR3s of Type 1 diabetes patients in all four CD4+ subsets.

Expressed TCRB transcripts were sequenced after all isolated RNA was converted to cDNA. Clones were sequenced by immunoSEQ multiplex PCR, and TCRdb holds only the in-frame ones, with some missing. The table lists hundreds of thousands of clones, 10% to 15% of them singletons. The material sequenced was naive CD4+ T cells from blood. This receptor was taken from a man younger than 35 with type 1 diabetes. The rearrangement links TRBV5-4 to TRBJ2-6; no firm D call. The CDR3 spells CASSLDGSGANVLTF. CDR3 DNA: TGTGCCAGCAGCTTGGATGGCTCTGGGGCCAACGTCCTGACTTTC. The full variable domain, rest sourced from reference TRBV5-4 and TRBJ2-6, is ETGVTQSPTHLIKTRGQQVTLRCSSQSGHNTVSWYQQALGQGPQFIFQYYREEENGRGNFPPRFSGLQFPNYSSELNVNALELDDSALYLCASSLDGSGANVLTFGAGSRLTVL.